Listed below are T cell receptor beta chains from one sample, sequenced in a study of blood T cell repertoires in COVID-19. Using immunoSEQ multiplex PCR, the repertoire was profiled, and TCRdb retains in-frame clones only, with some absent. The table includes around 250,000 clones, over 75% detected once. The sample taken for sequencing was PBMCs or T cells enriched from blood (not recorded which). The receptor source for this set is a woman aged 40 to 55 who had been exposed to COVID-19. CDR3s include the opening cysteine and the closing phenylalanine or tryptophan. Each record gives: J gene, D gene, clone size, V gene, CDR3 DNA, CDR3 protein. The D gene is left open where the match is weak. Size values are once, few and many counts, or a class for expanded clones, and some rows have none.

j_call: TRBJ1-5
d_call: -
clone_size: -
v_call: TRBV10-3
cdr3_nt: TGTGCCATCAGGGCGGGTCTAAGCAATCAGCCCCAGCATTTT
cdr3_aa: CAIRAGLSNQPQHF

j_call: TRBJ2-1
d_call: TRBD2
clone_size: -
v_call: TRBV29-1
cdr3_nt: TGCAGCGTTGCCGGCGGGGGGGCCCACAATGAGCAGTTCTTC
cdr3_aa: CSVAGGGAHNEQFF

j_call: TRBJ2-5
d_call: TRBD2
clone_size: once
v_call: TRBV15
cdr3_nt: TGTGCCACCAGCAGAACCAAAGGGGCGGGGGGAGAGACCCAGTACTTC
cdr3_aa: CATSRTKGAGGETQYF

j_call: TRBJ1-4
d_call: -
clone_size: -
v_call: TRBV2
cdr3_nt: TGTGCCTGCTTATTGGACAGCGAATTTAAACTGTTTTTT
cdr3_aa: CACLLDSEFKLFF

j_call: TRBJ1-4
d_call: -
clone_size: few
v_call: TRBV5-1
cdr3_nt: TGCGCCAGCAGCCCGGGGGGACCCGAGGATGAAAAACTGTTTTTT
cdr3_aa: CASSPGGPEDEKLFF

j_call: TRBJ2-1
d_call: TRBD2
clone_size: -
v_call: TRBV30
cdr3_nt: TGTGCCTGGAGTGCGACTAGCGGGGGGGCCCTTGAGCAGTTCTTC
cdr3_aa: CAWSATSGGALEQFF

j_call: TRBJ1-2
d_call: -
clone_size: -
v_call: TRBV28
cdr3_nt: TGTGCCAGCAGTTTATTGGGGGCAGGGGTCTCAAGGAACTATGGCTACACCTTC
cdr3_aa: CASSLLGAGVSRNYGYTF

j_call: TRBJ1-1
d_call: TRBD1
clone_size: -
v_call: TRBV18
cdr3_nt: TGTGCCAGCTCATCGATCGACAGGGCGAACACTGAAGCTTTCTTT
cdr3_aa: CASSSIDRANTEAFF

j_call: TRBJ2-3
d_call: -
clone_size: -
v_call: TRBV5-4
cdr3_nt: TGTGCCAGCAGCTTAGGGACCGGGTGGGGGCCCAGAGGCACAGATACGCAGTATTTT
cdr3_aa: CASSLGTGWGPRGTDTQYF

j_call: TRBJ1-1
d_call: -
clone_size: -
v_call: TRBV7-9
cdr3_nt: TGTGCCAGCAGCTACATCGTGGGGGCCCCCGAGAGGACTGAAGCTTTCTTT
cdr3_aa: CASSYIVGAPERTEAFF

j_call: TRBJ2-3
d_call: -
clone_size: -
v_call: TRBV7-9
cdr3_nt: TGTGCCAGCAGGAGGGATACTAGCACAGATACGCAGTATTTT
cdr3_aa: CASRRDTSTDTQYF

j_call: TRBJ1-5
d_call: TRBD1
clone_size: few
v_call: TRBV29-1
cdr3_nt: TGCAGCGCCGGACAGGGGGCACCAAATCAGCCCCAGCATTTT
cdr3_aa: CSAGQGAPNQPQHF